The 26 T cell receptor beta chains below come from one sample, sequenced in a study of T-cell reconstitution after alpha-beta-depleted transplantation in children. For TCRbeta, the library was prepared with unique molecular identifiers. TCRdb fed the PCR reads into MiXCR, producing one record per CDR3 protein. The sample includes around 250,000 distinct CDR3 sequences, roughly 8% of them seen just once. The source material was PBMCs, mostly from graft donor cells, sampled 180 days after TCRalphabeta/CD19-depleted stem cell transplant. The receptors originated from a male patient under 18 who had a stem cell transplant for acute lymphoblastic leukemia, so the T cells may come from the graft donor.

This clonotype was counted a few times. The V and J genes are TRBV27 and TRBJ2-7, with D tentatively TRBD1 (7 bases). In germline, CDR1 is MNHEY, CDR2 SMNVEV (reference sequence). The V end was cut by 2 bases, the J end by 3 bases, with 23 bases between. The CDR3 spans 18 residues. In DNA form, the CDR3 reads TGTGCCAGCAGTTTAAAGTTCCAGGGAGGCTACAGGGGCTACGAGCAGTACTTC. Translated, it gives CASSLKFQGGYRGYEQYF.

This clonotype has a count of ten or more. The chain employs TRBV7-6 and TRBJ2-7; D uncertain. Germline-derived CDR1 and CDR2 are SGHVS and FNYEAQ. CDR3 length: 14 residues. Trimming removed 2 bases at V and 4 bases at J, with 12 bases between. Written as DNA, the CDR3 is TGTGCCAGCAGCTTAAGGCAGACCCCTTACGAGCAGTACTTC. Translation: CASSLRQTPYEQYF. Using reference TRBV7-6 and TRBJ2-7 for the parts outside the CDR3, the full variable domain is GAGVSQSPRYKVTKRGQDVALRCDPISGHVSLYWYRQALGQGPEFLTYFNYEAQQDKSGLPNDRFSAERPEGSISTLTIQRTEQRDSAMYRCASSLRQTPYEQYFGPGTRLTVT.

This clonotype has at least ten counts. CDR3 DNA sequence: TGTGCCAGCAGTACCACCCTGGTAGCGGTCCAAGAGACCCAGTACTTC. Its translation is CASSTTLVAVQETQYF. V is TRBV12-3 or TRBV12-4 and J is TRBJ2-5; perhaps TRBD2 as D (6 bases). This CDR3 spans 16 amino acids. Trimming took off 5 bases at V and 1 base at J, with 17 bases between the two ends.

This clonotype was detected ten times or more. V is TRBV7-3 and J is TRBJ2-1, with TRBD2 matching over 11 bases. There are 17 residues in the CDR3. Germline CDR1 SGHTA, CDR2 FQGTGA. V was pared by 5 bases and J by 6 bases, with 12 bases of the junction left unmatched. The CDR3 DNA reads as TGTGCCAGCAGCCCCAGACTAGCGGGAACCTCCCTCAATGAGCAGTTCTTC. This sequence encodes CASSPRLAGTSLNEQFF.

This clonotype was detected many times. The V gene is TRBV28, the J gene TRBJ2-5; D possibly matches TRBD1 or TRBD2 (6 bases each). The ends were cut back, 4 bases at V and 2 bases at J, with 11 bases in the middle. The CDR3 covers 14 residues. The germline CDR1 and CDR2 sequences are MDHEN and SYDVKM. CDR3 sequence reads: CASSSRGRQETQYF. Written as DNA, the CDR3 is TGTGCCAGCAGTTCTCGGGGGCGGCAAGAGACCCAGTACTTC.

Ten or more counts support this clonotype. The V call is TRBV21-1, the J call TRBJ2-7; the D segment call TRBD1 is taken from the table without a DNA check. TRBV21-1 is deemed a pseudogene. The CDR3 loop spans 15 amino acids. The CDR3 sequence is CASSKAWDRDYEQYF. CDR3 bases: TGTGCCAGCAGCAAAGCCTGGGACAGGGACTACGAGCAGTACTTC.

This chain connects TRBV20-1 to TRBJ2-5; D remains unclear. CDR3 length: 13 amino acids. V was cut by 5 bases and J by 5 bases, with 15 bases left in between. CDR1 is DFQATT and CDR2 is SNEGSKA in the germline V gene (reference sequence). The CDR3 reads CSASWDVGETQYF. DNA of the CDR3: TGCAGTGCTTCCTGGGATGTCGGGGAGACCCAGTACTTC.

This clonotype was observed many times. The chain links TRBV6-6 to TRBJ2-7; tentative D call: TRBD1 (5 bases). From germline, CDR1 is MNHNY and CDR2 SVGAGI (reference sequence). This CDR3 is built from 12 residues. The V and J ends lost 0 bases and 5 bases respectively, with 5 bases between them. The CDR3 is CASSYSTDEQYF. In nucleotides, the CDR3 is TGTGCCAGCAGTTACTCGACAGACGAGCAGTACTTC.

This clonotype showed up just a few times. The V call is TRBV7-2, the J call TRBJ1-5, with D unclear. The V gene lost 2 bases and the J gene lost 5 bases, with 13 bases spanning the gap. This CDR3 region has 15 residues. Per the germline V gene, CDR1 is SGHTA and CDR2 is FQGNSA. The CDR3 DNA follows: TGTGCCAGCAGCTTATCCACGGCGTTTTATCAGCCCCAGCATTTT. Its translation: CASSLSTAFYQPQHF.

This clonotype came up many times. This chain links TRBV12-3 or TRBV12-4 with TRBJ2-1; weak D call: TRBD2 (7 bases). V lost 0 bases and J lost 6, with 15 bases in between. The CDR3 contains 16 residues. The DNA for the CDR3 is TGTGCCAGCAGTTTAGCGGGGGGGGCGGTTTTCAATGAGCAGTTCTTC. Its protein product is CASSLAGGAVFNEQFF.

This clonotype was seen ten or more times. V and J are TRBV20-1 and TRBJ1-5, with 7 bases that match TRBD1. Germline CDR1 is DFQATT and CDR2 is SNEGSKA (reference sequence). CDR3 size: 15 residues. V was clipped by 0 bases and J by 5 bases; unmatched bases: 7. The CDR3 spells CSARDQTGRHQPQHF. The CDR3, as DNA: TGCAGTGCTAGAGACCAGACAGGGCGACATCAGCCCCAGCATTTT.

The chain has TRBV4-3 and TRBJ2-7; D possibly corresponds to TRBD1 (5 bases). Germline lookup yields CDR1 LGHNA and CDR2 YSLEER. Trimming pared 1 base from V and 3 bases from J, leaving 16 bases between. The CDR3 is 16 amino acids. The chain's CDR3 is CASSQGVSGIGYEQYF. For the CDR3, the DNA is TGCGCCAGCAGCCAAGGGGTTTCAGGGATAGGCTACGAGCAGTACTTC.

This clonotype has at least ten counts. The chain has TRBV28 and TRBJ2-1; TRBD2 matches 12 bases. This CDR3 has 16 amino acids. CDR1 MDHEN and CDR2 SYDVKM come from the germline V gene. J was trimmed by 7 bases and V by 6 bases; bases with no gene match: 10. The CDR3, as DNA: TGTGCCAGCAGCCCTAGCGGGAGGGCCATAGCGAATGAGCAGTTCTTC. It yields the protein CASSPSGRAIANEQFF.

This clonotype was observed at least ten times. The V call is TRBV7-9, the J call TRBJ1-2; tentatively, D is TRBD1 (5 bases). The CDR3 runs to 13 residues. Trimming removed 5 bases from V and 8 bases from J, with 15 bases in between. CDR1 is SEHNR, CDR2 FQNEAQ, per germline (reference sequence). As DNA, the CDR3 is TGTGCCAGCAGCCCAGACAGTCCTGGCGGCTACACCTTC. Translated, it gives CASSPDSPGGYTF.

At least ten counts were recorded for this clonotype. This chain links TRBV4-3 with TRBJ2-6, with D maybe TRBD1 (5 bases). V shed 0 bases and J shed 4 bases, with 13 bases lying between them. The CDR3 has 17 amino acids. From germline, CDR1 is LGHNA and CDR2 YSLEER. Here the CDR3 reads CASSQEGKGSGANVLTF. In nucleotides, the CDR3 is TGCGCCAGCAGCCAAGAAGGGAAGGGGTCCGGGGCCAACGTCCTGACTTTC.

This clonotype has a count of ten or more. This sequence joins TRBV18 and TRBJ2-7; D is unresolved. Trimming removed 6 bases at V and 4 bases at J, with 13 bases between. This CDR3 contains 13 residues. Germline CDR1 KGHSH, CDR2 LQKENI. CDR3 amino acids: CASSPRVEYEQYF. CDR3 sequence (DNA): TGTGCCAGCTCTCCAAGGGTAGAGTACGAGCAGTACTTC.

This clonotype was observed many times. The rearrangement links TRBV6-2 or TRBV6-3 to TRBJ1-1; D not certain. The V gene's germline CDR1 is MNHEY and CDR2 SVGEGT. V dropped 0 bases and J dropped 4 bases, with 9 bases sitting between them. The CDR3 runs to 14 residues. The CDR3 loop is CASSYSRGATEAFF. CDR3 nucleotides: TGTGCCAGCAGTTACTCCCGGGGTGCCACTGAAGCTTTCTTT.

This clonotype was found many times. V is TRBV5-1 and J is TRBJ2-4; D ambiguous. Trimming cost V 3 bases and J 0 bases, with 16 bases left between them. Germline CDR1 SGHRS, CDR2 YFSETQ. The CDR3 totals 17 residues. The CDR3 coding sequence is TGCGCCAGCAGCTATGTTATTAATTTACTAGCCAAAAACATTCAGTACTTC. It specifies CASSYVINLLAKNIQYF.

This chain links TRBV20-1 with TRBJ2-7; 10 nucleotides agree with TRBD2. Germline V gene data show CDR1 as DFQATT and CDR2 as SNEGSKA (reference sequence). V gave up 5 bases and J gave up 7 bases; unmatched junction bases: 26. The CDR3 length is 19 residues. CDR3 region: CSAAPPSGRAGEWAGEQYF. The CDR3 DNA is TGCAGTGCTGCCCCTCCGAGCGGGAGGGCCGGGGAGTGGGCGGGGGAGCAGTACTTC.

For this clonotype: A much larger clone differs by one base, so this may be a read error. The chain recombines TRBV4-2 with TRBJ2-3; D call uncertain. CDR3 length: 15 residues. From germline, CDR1 is LGHNA and CDR2 YNFKEQ. V was trimmed by 0 bases and J by 7 bases, leaving 14 bases between them. CDR3 DNA: TGTGCCAGCAGCCAAGAGAAGTTGATTTTATATACGCAGTATTTT. Translating gives CASSQEKLILYTQYF.

This clonotype was seen many times. The chain uses TRBV5-5 and TRBJ2-6, with unresolved D. The CDR3 has 15 amino acids. The V end lost 3 bases, the J end lost 2 bases, and 9 bases lay between the germline ends. Germline values: CDR1 SGHKS, CDR2 YYEKEE (reference sequence). CDR3 sequence: CASSSGPAGANVLTF. The CDR3 nucleotides are TGTGCCAGCAGCTCCGGACCAGCTGGGGCCAACGTCCTGACTTTC. Complete variable domain (other parts from reference TRBV5-5 and TRBJ2-6): DAGVTQSPTHLIKTRGQQVTLRCSPISGHKSVSWYQQVLGQGPQFIFQYYEKEERGRGNFPDRFSARQFPNYSSELNVNALLLGDSALYLCASSSGPAGANVLTFGAGSRLTVL.

This clonotype occurred many times. The rearrangement joins TRBV5-8 to TRBJ2-1, with a possible D match to TRBD1 (6 bases). The V end was cut by 4 bases, the J end by 5 bases, with 19 bases between. The CDR3 is 16 residues long. Germline V lookup: CDR1 SGHTS, CDR2 YDEGEE. CDR3 DNA: TGTGCCAGCAGCCCTGGGTACCACAGGGTTAACAATGAGCAGTTCTTC. Protein sequence: CASSPGYHRVNNEQFF.

This clonotype was counted ten times or more. This chain joins TRBV3-1 and TRBJ1-1; TRBD1 is a possible D gene (6 bases). Per the germline V gene, CDR1 is LGHDT and CDR2 is YNNKEL (reference sequence). The germline V and J ends were trimmed by 5 bases and 6 bases, with 13 bases remaining between them. The CDR3 has 13 amino acids. Written as DNA, the CDR3 is TGTGCCAGCAGCATATCAGGGGCCCCTGAAGCTTTCTTT. The encoded protein is CASSISGAPEAFF.

This clonotype was observed at least ten times. V and J are TRBV6-1 and TRBJ1-2; D gene ambiguous. The CDR3 extends over 11 amino acids. CDR1 and CDR2 (germline): MNHNS, SASEGT. Trimming removed 8 bases at V and 3 bases at J, with 7 bases between. CDR3: CASGQHYGYTF. CDR3 nucleotides: TGTGCCAGCGGGCAGCACTATGGCTACACCTTC.

This clonotype was recorded at least ten times. V usage is TRBV29-1 and J usage is TRBJ2-3, with a tentative D call TRBD2 (6 bases). This CDR3 is 12 amino acids long. V lost 2 bases, J lost 3 bases, and 6 bases lay in between. CDR1 is SQVTM, CDR2 ANQGSEA, per germline. CDR3 sequence: CSVERETDTQYF. As DNA, the CDR3 is TGCAGCGTTGAACGGGAGACAGATACGCAGTATTTT.

This clonotype was picked up many times. The V and J genes are TRBV20-1 and TRBJ2-1; possibly TRBD2 for D (6 bases). V was trimmed by 8 bases and J by 2 bases, leaving 16 bases between them. The CDR3 length is 14 residues. Germline V gene data show CDR1 as DFQATT and CDR2 as SNEGSKA (reference sequence). The CDR3 DNA follows: TGCAGTACGCTCAGGACTAACCCCTACAATGAGCAGTTCTTC. Protein sequence: CSTLRTNPYNEQFF.